The 11 T cell receptor beta chains below were found in one sample sequenced in a study of regulatory T cells in long-lasting Graves disease. Relying on iRepertoire HTBI primers and Arm-PCR of CDR3 regions, the team built TCR beta libraries. TCRdb reanalysed the multiplex PCR reads using MiXCR and keeps one entry per CDR3 protein. The sample contains more than 450,000 distinct CDR3 sequences, about 16% of which appear only once. Sample time point: newly diagnosed GD, antithyroid drugs for less than 3 months. RNA isolated from PBMCs was used to make the TCR library. The same sample was also used in a study of T cells in Graves' hyperthyroidism and ophthalmopathy.

Sequences were derived from peripheral blood mononuclear cells (PBMCs), sampled at new diagnosis, from a patient treated with antithyroid drugs. These receptors were obtained from a man aged 40-49 years with Graves disease.

This clonotype was seen repeatedly, ten times or more. This rearrangement joins TRBV20-1 to TRBJ2-3, with TRBD2 matching 7 bases. Germline trimming cut 7 bases from V and 1 base from J; bases unmatched to any gene: 2. The length of the CDR3 is 12 residues. Germline V gives CDR1 DFQATT, CDR2 SNEGSKA (reference sequence). The CDR3 sequence is CSGSGGTDTQYF. The CDR3 DNA follows: TGCAGTGGAAGCGGGGGCACAGATACGCAGTATTTT.

The V and J genes are TRBV12-3 or TRBV12-4 and TRBJ2-1; the D is unclear. This CDR3 contains 13 residues. Trimming removed 6 bases at V and 5 bases at J, with 11 bases between. CDR3 sequence: CASSKRTDNEQFF. The DNA of the CDR3 is TGTGCCAGCAGCAAGCGAACCGACAATGAGCAGTTCTTC.

This clonotype was recorded at least ten times. V is TRBV28 and J is TRBJ1-5; D gene unclear. V was clipped by 2 bases and J by 8 bases, with 7 bases between them. The CDR3 runs 12 residues. In germline, CDR1 is MDHEN, CDR2 SYDVKM. CDR3 nucleotide sequence: TGTGCCAGCAGTTTAATCCGCAAGCCCCAGCATTTT. This encodes CASSLIRKPQHF.

There are many counts of this clonotype. The chain links TRBV30 to TRBJ2-1; D call uncertain. Trimming removed 2 bases at V and 15 bases at J, with 23 bases between. The CDR3 contains 14 residues. CDR1 and CDR2 from the germline V gene are GTSNPN and SVGIG (reference sequence). The CDR3 loop reads CAWSIRARWVQPFF. In nucleotides, the CDR3 is TGTGCCTGGAGTATTCGAGCTAGATGGGTTCAACCGTTCTTC.

This clonotype was detected a few times. The chain joins TRBV19 to TRBJ1-2, with a possible D match to TRBD1 (5 bases). Germline CDR1 and CDR2: LNHDA and SQIVND (reference sequence). Trimming cost V 3 bases and J 6 bases, with 11 bases left between them. The CDR3 has 13 residues. In nucleotides, the CDR3 is TGTGCCAGTAGTATTACAGGAGAGGATGGCTACACCTTC. This translates into CASSITGEDGYTF.

The chain couples TRBV10-3 to TRBJ2-7; D perhaps matches TRBD1 (5 bases). Germline V gene data show CDR1 as ENHRY and CDR2 as SYGVKD. The length of the CDR3 is 13 residues. Trimming shortened V by 2 bases and J by 7 bases, and 12 bases separated the two germline ends. For the CDR3, the DNA is TGTGCCATCAGTGAGAAAAAAGCAGGGGAGCAGTACTTC. This translates into CAISEKKAGEQYF.

This clonotype was counted many times. The rearrangement links TRBV5-1 to TRBJ2-1; 11 bases fit TRBD2. Germline CDR1 and CDR2: SGHRS and YFSETQ. J lost 8 bases, V lost 0 bases, and 10 bases had no gene match. This CDR3 comprises 17 residues. The chain's CDR3 is CASSLESSGRYPYEQFF. CDR3 coding DNA: TGCGCCAGCAGCTTGGAGTCTAGCGGGAGGTACCCATATGAGCAGTTCTTC.

This clonotype was recorded many times. The rearrangement uses TRBV28 and TRBJ2-5; D might be TRBD2 (6 bases). Germline V gives CDR1 MDHEN, CDR2 SYDVKM. V lost 7 bases to trimming and J lost 7 bases, with 10 bases between them. The length of the CDR3 is 11 residues. CDR3 in DNA: TGTGCCAGCACCCGAGCGGGGACCCAGTACTTC. This translates into CASTRAGTQYF.

This clonotype was detected ten times or more. The chain combines TRBV28 with TRBJ2-1; D is undetermined. Trimming cost V 6 bases and J 0 bases, with 12 bases left between them. Germline values: CDR1 MDHEN, CDR2 SYDVKM. The CDR3 is 15 residues long. CDR3 protein: CASSRRVYSYNEQFF. The CDR3, as DNA: TGTGCCAGCAGCCGAAGGGTATACTCCTACAATGAGCAGTTCTTC.

This clonotype was recorded at least ten times. The CDR3 reads CASSLRGNSYEQYF. CDR3 nucleotides: TGTGCCAGCAGCCTACGGGGCAACTCCTACGAGCAGTACTTC. V is TRBV9 and J is TRBJ2-7; D might be TRBD1 or TRBD2, each matching 5 bases. V was trimmed by 4 bases and J by 0 bases, leaving 11 bases between them. Per the germline V gene, CDR1 is SGDLS and CDR2 is YYNGEE. The CDR3 totals 14 residues.

V usage is TRBV6-2 or TRBV6-3 and J usage is TRBJ2-5; D is unclear. The V end lost 7 bases, the J end lost 4 bases, and 13 bases lay between the germline ends. The CDR3 has 13 residues. Per germline, CDR1 MNHEY and CDR2 SVGEGT. The DNA of the CDR3 is TGTGCCAGCAAACGAGGATTTCTAGAGACCCAGTACTTC. It translates to CASKRGFLETQYF.